This entry lists 5 T cell receptor beta chains sequenced from one sample in a study of OX40 agonist ivuxolimab in advanced cancers. Sequenced by immunoSEQ multiplex PCR; TCRdb stores in-frame clones only, minus some. The data show nearly 110,000 clones, with roughly 90% seen just once and approximately 1.3% held by the top ten. Sequenced here: CD4+ or CD8+ T cells sorted from blood, sampled in a trial of the OX40 agonist ivuxolimab. The source of these receptors is an adult with an advanced solid tumor such as melanoma, head and neck, liver or kidney cancer.

The CDR3 region is CASSVQGSYEQYF. Here the CDR3 DNA reads TGTGCCAGCAGTGTGCAGGGGTCGTACGAGCAGTACTTC. J is TRBJ2-7 and V is TRBV27, with D tentatively TRBD1 (6 bases). This CDR3 region has 13 residues. Between the trimmed V and J ends, which lost 5 bases and 4 bases, there was a span of 12 bases. Germline V gives CDR1 MNHEY, CDR2 SMNVEV (reference sequence).

The chain recombines TRBV5-1 with TRBJ1-2, with a weak D call TRBD1 (5 bases). Trimming pared 7 bases from V and 4 bases from J, leaving 14 bases between. The CDR3 covers 13 residues. Germline CDR1 reads SGHRS; CDR2 reads YFSETQ. CDR3 region: CASRSGDGYGYTF. The CDR3 region has the DNA TGCGCCAGCCGCTCGGGGGATGGCTATGGCTACACCTTC.

The chain links TRBV2 to TRBJ2-3; D tentatively reads TRBD1 or TRBD2 (5 bases each). V shed 4 bases and J shed 4 bases, with 9 bases lying between them. This CDR3 is 13 amino acids long. Germline loops: CDR1 SNHLY, CDR2 FYNNEI. The DNA for the CDR3 is TGTGCCAGCAGTGGGTTGGGACCAGATACGCAGTATTTT. Protein sequence: CASSGLGPDTQYF.

V and J are TRBV9 and TRBJ1-2; unclear D gene. The germline gives CDR1 SGDLS, CDR2 YYNGEE. Between the trimmed V and J ends, which lost 4 bases and 3 bases, there was a span of 10 bases. There are 13 residues in the CDR3. The CDR3 region has the DNA TGTGCCAGCAGCATGGACCGAGACTATGGCTACACCTTC. Translation gives CASSMDRDYGYTF.

This sequence joins TRBV11-2 and TRBJ2-4, with 15 nucleotides matching TRBD2. The J segment lost 5 bases and the V segment lost 0 bases, leaving 8 bases of the junction unmatched. Germline values: CDR1 SGHAT, CDR2 FQNNGV. The CDR3 has 19 amino acids. CDR3 loop: CASSLEGLAGGLLQNIQYF. The CDR3 nucleotides read TGTGCCAGCAGCTTAGAAGGACTAGCGGGAGGGCTTTTACAAAACATTCAGTACTTC.